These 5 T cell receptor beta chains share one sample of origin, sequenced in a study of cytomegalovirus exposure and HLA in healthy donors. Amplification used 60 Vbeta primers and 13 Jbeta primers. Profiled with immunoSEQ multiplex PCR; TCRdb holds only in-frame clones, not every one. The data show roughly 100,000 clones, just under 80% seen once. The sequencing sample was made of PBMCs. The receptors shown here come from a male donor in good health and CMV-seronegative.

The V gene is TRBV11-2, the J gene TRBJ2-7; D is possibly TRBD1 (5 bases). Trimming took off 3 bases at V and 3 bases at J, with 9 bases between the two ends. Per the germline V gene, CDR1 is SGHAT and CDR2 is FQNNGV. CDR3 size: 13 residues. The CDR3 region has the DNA TGTGCCAGCAGCTTGGGGCACAACTACGAGCAGTACTTC. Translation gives CASSLGHNYEQYF.

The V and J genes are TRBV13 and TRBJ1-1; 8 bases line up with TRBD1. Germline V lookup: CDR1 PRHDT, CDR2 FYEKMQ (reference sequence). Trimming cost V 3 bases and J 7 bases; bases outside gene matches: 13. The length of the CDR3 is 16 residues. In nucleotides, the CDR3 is TGTGCCAGCAGCTTCCTATTGGCGGGACAGGCAGATGAAGCTTTCTTT. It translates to CASSFLLAGQADEAFF.

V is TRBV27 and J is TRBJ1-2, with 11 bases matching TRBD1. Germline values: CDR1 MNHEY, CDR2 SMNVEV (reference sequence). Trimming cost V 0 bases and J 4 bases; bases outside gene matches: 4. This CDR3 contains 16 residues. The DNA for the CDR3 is TGTGCCAGCAGTTTATCAGGACAGGGGGCTGGCTATGGCTACACCTTC. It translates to CASSLSGQGAGYGYTF.

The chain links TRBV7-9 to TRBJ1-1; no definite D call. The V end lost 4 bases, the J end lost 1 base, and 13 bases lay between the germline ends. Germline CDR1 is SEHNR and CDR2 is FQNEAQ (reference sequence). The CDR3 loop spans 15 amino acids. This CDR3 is CASSWEDEGNTEAFF. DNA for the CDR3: TGTGCCAGCAGCTGGGAGGACGAGGGGAACACTGAAGCTTTCTTT.

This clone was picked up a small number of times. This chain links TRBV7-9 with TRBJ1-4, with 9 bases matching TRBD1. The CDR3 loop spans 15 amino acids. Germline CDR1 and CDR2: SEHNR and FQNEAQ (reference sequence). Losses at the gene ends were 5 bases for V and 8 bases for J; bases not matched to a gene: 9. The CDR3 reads CASSQRDRAAEKLFF. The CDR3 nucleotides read TGTGCCAGCAGCCAACGGGACAGGGCGGCCGAAAAACTGTTTTTT. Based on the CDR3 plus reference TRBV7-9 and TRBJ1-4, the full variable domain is DTGVSQNPRHKITKRGQNVTFRCDPISEHNRLYWYRQTLGQGPEFLTYFQNEAQLEKSRLLSDRFSAERPKGSFSTLEIQRTEQGDSAMYLCASSQRDRAAEKLFFGSGTQLSVL.